These 13 T cell receptor beta chains were sequenced from one sample in a study of T-cell memory formation after mild COVID-19. MiXCR was run by TCRdb on the 5' RACE reads, yielding one entry per CDR3 protein. The sample consists of around 150,000 distinct CDR3 sequences, approximately 10% of them appearing once. The sample comprised PBMCs or a T cell subset sorted from them (not recorded which). Source of these receptors: a man aged 18 to 29 who had mild COVID-19 (a few samples of this study predate the infection). Cell type and time point are not known.

This clonotype was found a few times. The chain links TRBV5-8 to TRBJ1-2; unclear D gene. V lost 0 bases and J lost 8, with 2 bases in between. Germline assignment: CDR1 SGHTS and CDR2 YDEGEE. The CDR3 runs 10 residues. CDR3 nucleotides: TGTGCCAGCAGCTTGGAGGGCTACACCTTC. It encodes CASSLEGYTF. The full variable domain, rest sourced from reference TRBV5-8 and TRBJ1-2, is EAGVTQSPTHLIKTRGQQATLRCSPISGHTSVYWYQQALGLGLQFLLWYDEGEERNRGNFPPRFSGRQFPNYSSELNVNALELEDSALYLCASSLEGYTFGSGTRLTVV.

This clonotype turned up a few times. This sequence joins TRBV7-2 and TRBJ2-3; 9 nucleotides align to TRBD2. CDR1 and CDR2 from the germline V gene are SGHTA and FQGNSA. There are 13 residues in the CDR3. V shed 7 bases and J 10 bases; nucleotides not matched to a gene: 9. CDR3 sequence reads: CASNLAGNRAQYF. The DNA of the CDR3 is TGTGCCAGCAACCTAGCGGGGAATCGGGCGCAGTATTTT.

The sample holds many counts of this clonotype. This chain joins TRBV27 and TRBJ2-3; 9 bases are shared with TRBD1. The CDR3 covers 16 residues. V shed 5 bases and J 7 bases; nucleotides not matched to a gene: 13. CDR1 and CDR2 from the germline V gene are MNHEY and SMNVEV (reference sequence). CDR3 in amino acids: CASSKAGQGRQYTQYF. The CDR3, as DNA: TGTGCCAGCAGTAAAGCGGGACAGGGACGTCAATATACGCAGTATTTT.

The V call is TRBV19, the J call TRBJ2-2; D is ambiguous. The CDR3 extends over 14 amino acids. V was pared by 7 bases and J by 0 bases, with 9 bases between. Germline V lookup: CDR1 LNHDA, CDR2 SQIVND (reference sequence). The CDR3 spells CASKAGANTGELFF. DNA for the CDR3: TGTGCCAGTAAGGCAGGCGCGAACACCGGGGAGCTGTTTTTT.

This clonotype occurred many times. This chain uses TRBV20-1 with TRBJ1-2; D perhaps matches TRBD1 (5 bases). V was pared by 5 bases and J by 6 bases, with 16 bases between. CDR3 length: 13 amino acids. The germline gives CDR1 DFQATT, CDR2 SNEGSKA (reference sequence). CDR3 residues: CSAVRVDINGYTF. DNA of the CDR3: TGCAGTGCTGTCAGGGTTGACATTAATGGCTACACCTTC.

The V and J genes are TRBV7-2 and TRBJ1-1; 8 bases match TRBD1. This CDR3 has 13 amino acids. The germline V gene encodes CDR1 SGHTA and CDR2 FQGNSA. V dropped 6 bases and J dropped 7; count of bases not matched to a gene: 7. The CDR3 sequence: CASRGGQGFEAFF. The CDR3 DNA is TGTGCCAGCAGGGGCGGACAGGGTTTTGAAGCTTTCTTT.

This clonotype has only a few counts. The V call is TRBV5-1, the J call TRBJ2-3; D not resolved. V lost 0 bases, J lost 0 bases, and 5 bases lay in between. This CDR3 contains 14 residues. Germline CDR1 reads SGHRS; CDR2 reads YFSETQ. The CDR3 loop reads CASSLAVSTDTQYF. CDR3 sequence (DNA): TGCGCCAGCAGCTTGGCCGTGAGCACAGATACGCAGTATTTT.

The sample holds many counts of this clonotype. The chain has TRBV5-1 and TRBJ1-1; 11 bases map to TRBD1. Unmatched junction bases numbered 3, after V lost 4 bases and J lost 4 bases. CDR3 length: 14 amino acids. Germline V gene data show CDR1 as SGHRS and CDR2 as YFSETQ. CDR3 nucleotides: TGCGCCAGCAGCAGTGGACAGGGGGCCACTGAAGCTTTCTTT. Its translation is CASSSGQGATEAFF.

This chain connects TRBV24-1 to TRBJ2-1; D is unresolved. CDR1 KGHDR and CDR2 SFDVKD come from the germline V gene. Trimming removed 5 bases at V and 5 bases at J, with 9 bases between. CDR3 length: 13 amino acids. The CDR3 reads CATSAAGDNEQFF. CDR3 in DNA: TGTGCCACCAGTGCGGCAGGAGACAATGAGCAGTTCTTC.

The rearrangement uses TRBV25-1 and TRBJ1-1; D perhaps matches TRBD1 (5 bases). Germline V gives CDR1 MGHDK, CDR2 SYGVNS. The CDR3 totals 14 residues. V was trimmed by 3 bases and J by 6 bases, leaving 14 bases between them. The CDR3 loop reads CASSDWQGGPEAFF. In DNA, the CDR3 is TGTGCCAGCAGTGATTGGCAGGGCGGGCCTGAAGCTTTCTTT.

This clonotype appeared many times. This chain joins TRBV24-1 and TRBJ2-5; the D gene is possibly TRBD1 (6 bases). The CDR3 loop spans 14 amino acids. The germline gives CDR1 KGHDR, CDR2 SFDVKD. V was cut by 3 bases and J by 3 bases, with 10 bases left in between. The CDR3 DNA follows: TGTGCCACCAGTGATCCCCGGACAGAAGAGACCCAGTACTTC. Its translation is CATSDPRTEETQYF.

This clonotype was counted only a few times. CDR3 DNA: TGCGCCAGCAGCTTTGAGTCCGGGGGCGGTGTACCCGTTGAAGCTTTCTTT. Translated: CASSFESGGGVPVEAFF. The V call is TRBV5-1, the J call TRBJ1-1, with D possibly being TRBD1 (6 bases). The V gene lost 2 bases and the J gene lost 7 bases, with 24 bases spanning the gap. Germline V gene sequence: CDR1 SGHRS, CDR2 YFSETQ. This CDR3 has 17 residues.

The gene calls are TRBV12-3 or TRBV12-4 and TRBJ1-5, with D uncertain. Trimming left V 3 bases short and J 0 bases short, with 12 bases between. This CDR3 contains 16 residues. CDR3 in DNA: TGTGCCAGCAGTTTCCGGGCGCTCTATAGCAATCAGCCCCAGCATTTT. Translation gives CASSFRALYSNQPQHF.